The clone carrying this T cell receptor (beta chain) is a singleton in its sample. Germline V gene sequence: CDR1 SGHAT, CDR2 FQDESV (reference sequence). The CDR3 length is 15 residues. Trimming took 5 bases from V and 4 from J; bases not matched to a gene: 8. These data come from a study of CD8+ T cells in alopecia areata. Sequencing templates came from extracted RNA that was reverse transcribed into cDNA. TCRdb's table, derived via immunoSEQ multiplex PCR, lists solely in-frame clones and lacks some. Of fewer than 200,000 clones listed, about 54% are singletons. Treatment of the sample: oral pan-JAK inhibitor, 5-10 mg twice daily.

The specimen was CD4+ T cells sorted from blood, collected between weeks 55 and 65, from a patient treated with tofacitinib. The chain has TRBV11-1 and TRBJ2-3; 8 bases are shared with TRBD1. The receptor was derived from a human donor with alopecia areata. Written as DNA, the CDR3 is TGTGCCAGCAGCCTCCGGGACAGGCATCCAGATACGCAGTATTTT. Its protein product is CASSLRDRHPDTQYF. The whole variable domain, filled in from reference TRBV11-1 and TRBJ2-3, reads EAEVAQSPRYKITEKSQAVAFWCDPISGHATLYWYRQILGQGPELLVQFQDESVVDDSQLPKDRFSAERLKGVDSTLKIQPAELGDSAMYLCASSLRDRHPDTQYFGPGTRLTVL.